The source of this T cell receptor (beta chain) is a study of T-cell memory formation after mild COVID-19. Study observations and caveats: The finding that pre-infection memory included some responding clones suggested that cross-reactive memory joined. CD4+ clones that contracted lay mainly in CM and EM; CD8+ ones lay in EMRA.

The trim removed 2 bases at V and 4 bases at J, leaving 11 bases unmatched. The CDR3 contains 17 residues. Germline CDR1 reads SGDLS; CDR2 reads YYNGEE. Researchers used 5'RACE with constant-segment primers to make TCR alpha and TCR beta cDNA libraries that carry sample barcodes and UMIs. A single record per CDR3 protein comes from TCRdb applying MiXCR to the 5' RACE reads. Of hundreds of thousands of distinct CDR3 sequences listed, roughly 20% are singletons. On this clonotype: Its target is unknown.

The TCR originated in an adult woman who had mild COVID-19 (a few samples of this study predate the infection). Cell type and time point are not known. Source material: PBMCs or a T cell subset sorted from them (not recorded which). This chain uses TRBV9 with TRBJ2-3; 9 nucleotides agree with TRBD2. The CDR3 nucleotides are TGTGCCAGCAGCGTGTCGTCCGGGACTAGCTTCCCAGATACGCAGTATTTT. It specifies CASSVSSGTSFPDTQYF.